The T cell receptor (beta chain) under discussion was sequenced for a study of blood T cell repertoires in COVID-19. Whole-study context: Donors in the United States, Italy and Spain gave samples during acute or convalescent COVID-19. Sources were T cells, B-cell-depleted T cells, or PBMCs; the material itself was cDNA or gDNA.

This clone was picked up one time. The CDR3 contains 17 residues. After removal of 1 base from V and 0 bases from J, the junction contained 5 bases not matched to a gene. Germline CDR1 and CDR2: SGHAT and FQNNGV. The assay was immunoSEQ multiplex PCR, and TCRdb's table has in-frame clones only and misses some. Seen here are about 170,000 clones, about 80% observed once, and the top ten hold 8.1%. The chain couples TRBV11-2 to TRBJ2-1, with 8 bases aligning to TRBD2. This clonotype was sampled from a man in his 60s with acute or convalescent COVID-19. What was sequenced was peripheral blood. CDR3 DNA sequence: TGTGCCAGCAGCTTAGCCGGGAGCGGGGGCTCCTACAATGAGCAGTTCTTC. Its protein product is CASSLAGSGGSYNEQFF.